The 20 T cell receptor beta chains listed next were all sequenced from one sample in a study of blood T cell repertoires in COVID-19. Produced via immunoSEQ multiplex PCR; TCRdb's table is partial and in-frame only. The sample has about 250,000 clones, 85% to 90% seen once. Sequenced input: PBMCs or T cells enriched from blood (not recorded which). The receptors here all came from a man in his forties who had recovered from COVID-19.

This clone was seen a handful of times. V and J are TRBV9 and TRBJ2-5; 7 nucleotides match TRBD1. Germline-derived CDR1 and CDR2 are SGDLS and YYNGEE. The CDR3 consists of 15 residues. Trimming took 0 bases from V and 4 from J; bases not matched to a gene: 6. The CDR3 DNA sequence: TGTGCCAGCAGCGTAGCTCAGGGACAGCGAGAGACCCAGTACTTC. This sequence encodes CASSVAQGQRETQYF.

The count of this clone is one. The V and J genes are TRBV7-6 and TRBJ1-6; 11 bases line up with TRBD1. Germline V gene sequence: CDR1 SGHVS, CDR2 FNYEAQ. CDR3 length: 15 residues. The trim removed 4 bases at V and 10 bases at J, leaving 6 bases unmatched. The CDR3 nucleotides read TGTGCCAGCAGCTCCGGACAGGGGGCTGGGTCACCCCTCCACTTT. This sequence encodes CASSSGQGAGSPLHF.

The chain employs TRBV11-2 and TRBJ1-5; tentatively, D is TRBD1 (5 bases). Germline V gene data show CDR1 as SGHAT and CDR2 as FQNNGV. Trimming cost V 5 bases and J 5 bases, with 10 bases left between them. The CDR3 has 13 residues. The CDR3 region has the DNA TGTGCCAGCAGCCGGGGGTGGGATCAGCCCCAGCATTTT. This translates into CASSRGWDQPQHF.

The gene calls are TRBV13 and TRBJ2-7, with 12 bases fitting TRBD2. V shed 2 bases and J 5 bases; nucleotides not matched to a gene: 4. CDR1 and CDR2 (germline): PRHDT, FYEKMQ (reference sequence). This CDR3 is 15 amino acids long. Written as DNA, the CDR3 is TGTGCCAGCAGCTTATCACTAGCGGGAGGCCACGAGCAGTACTTC. It specifies CASSLSLAGGHEQYF.

The rearrangement uses TRBV30 and TRBJ2-3, with D perhaps TRBD1 (5 bases). Deletions cut 0 bases from V and 0 bases from J, with 10 bases between. Germline values: CDR1 GTSNPN, CDR2 SVGIG (reference sequence). CDR3 length: 15 amino acids. The DNA of the CDR3 is TGTGCCTGGAGTGTATGGGGCTCTAGCACAGATACGCAGTATTTT. This sequence encodes CAWSVWGSSTDTQYF.

This chain links TRBV29-1 with TRBJ1-1; unclear D gene. The germline V and J ends were trimmed by 3 bases and 3 bases, with 11 bases remaining between them. Germline CDR1 SQVTM, CDR2 ANQGSEA. The CDR3 covers 13 residues. CDR3 sequence: CSVERIRDTEAFF. The CDR3 nucleotides are TGCAGCGTTGAGCGGATACGAGACACTGAAGCTTTCTTT.

Here the CDR3 reads CASSYLSGGNQPQHF. The CDR3 DNA reads TGTGCCAGCAGTTATCTCTCAGGGGGCAATCAGCCCCAGCATTTT. The rearrangement joins TRBV28 to TRBJ1-5; tentative D call: TRBD1 (6 bases). The CDR3 spans 15 residues. CDR1 and CDR2 (germline): MDHEN, SYDVKM. Deletions cut 4 bases from V and 2 bases from J, with 12 bases between.

This rearrangement joins TRBV18 to TRBJ2-7; D unresolved. The germline gives CDR1 KGHSH, CDR2 LQKENI. This CDR3 region has 14 residues. Trimming shortened V by 3 bases and J by 4 bases, and 13 bases separated the two germline ends. The CDR3 DNA reads TGTGCCAGCTCACCGGCGGCCGATTATTACGAGCAGTACTTC. It is translated as CASSPAADYYEQYF.

This clone was detected only a few times. The chain has TRBV30 and TRBJ2-7; 9 bases fit TRBD2. The CDR3 is 15 residues long. Germline CDR1 and CDR2: GTSNPN and SVGIG (reference sequence). Trimming took 4 bases from V and 2 from J; bases not matched to a gene: 9. The CDR3 DNA is TGTGCCTGGAACCCCGAGACTAGCGGAGCCTACGAGCAGTACTTC. Translated: CAWNPETSGAYEQYF.

This clone was found a few times. This chain joins TRBV28 and TRBJ1-2; TRBD1 matches 7 bases. Trimming cost V 7 bases and J 5 bases; bases outside gene matches: 10. The CDR3 sequence is 14 residues long. Germline V CDR1 and CDR2: MDHEN, SYDVKM. The CDR3 is CASIPGQVEYGYTF. CDR3 DNA: TGTGCCAGCATTCCCGGACAGGTGGAATATGGCTACACCTTC.

V is TRBV9 and J is TRBJ1-1; 9 nucleotides agree with TRBD1. The length of the CDR3 is 16 residues. Germline lookup yields CDR1 SGDLS and CDR2 YYNGEE. The V segment lost 3 bases and the J segment 4 bases; nucleotides outside the gene matches: 10. The CDR3 protein is CASSAGTTGGSTEAFF. CDR3 sequence (DNA): TGTGCCAGCAGCGCCGGTACGACAGGGGGAAGCACTGAAGCTTTCTTT.

This sequence joins TRBV18 and TRBJ2-1; D is undetermined. Per the germline V gene, CDR1 is KGHSH and CDR2 is LQKENI. V dropped 0 bases and J dropped 6 bases, with 3 bases sitting between them. The CDR3 covers 12 residues. CDR3 residues: CASSPPANEQFF. The CDR3 bases are TGTGCCAGCTCACCACCGGCCAATGAGCAGTTCTTC.

This clone was detected a few times. V is TRBV3-1 (or the pseudogene TRBV3-2) and J is TRBJ1-1, with 7 bases aligning to TRBD1. The CDR3 runs to 13 residues. J was trimmed by 4 bases and V by 7 bases; bases with no gene match: 6. Germline CDR1 and CDR2: LGHDT and YNNKEL (reference sequence). The DNA for the CDR3 is TGTGCCAGCACCACTTACAGGGGCACTGAAGCTTTCTTT. Amino acid sequence: CASTTYRGTEAFF.

In its sample, this clone was seen once. This chain joins TRBV27 and TRBJ1-2, with a tentative D call TRBD1 (5 bases). V was cut by 4 bases and J by 4 bases, with 19 bases left in between. The germline CDR1 and CDR2 sequences are MNHEY and SMNVEV (reference sequence). This CDR3 is 16 amino acids long. The CDR3 sequence: CASSSSPQTGIYGYTF. The CDR3 DNA reads as TGTGCCAGCAGTTCCTCACCCCAAACAGGAATCTATGGCTACACCTTC.

The chain uses TRBV24-1 and TRBJ2-1; 10 bases line up with TRBD2. CDR3 length: 17 amino acids. V lost 2 bases and J lost 0; bases outside the gene matches: 3. From germline, CDR1 is KGHDR and CDR2 SFDVKD. CDR3: CATSDSGLADSYNEQFF. The CDR3, as DNA: TGTGCCACCAGTGATTCTGGACTAGCGGACTCCTACAATGAGCAGTTCTTC.

V usage is TRBV12-3 or TRBV12-4 and J usage is TRBJ1-6; D possibly corresponds to TRBD1 (6 bases). The CDR3 loop spans 13 amino acids. Trimming cost V 6 bases and J 14 bases, with 17 bases left between them. CDR3 region: CASRITGNWALHF. The CDR3 DNA reads TGTGCCAGCAGGATCACAGGGAACTGGGCCCTCCACTTT.

This chain uses TRBV27 with TRBJ2-7; TRBD2 might be the D (6 bases). V lost 6 bases and J 3 bases, leaving 9 bases between the germline ends. Germline lookup yields CDR1 MNHEY and CDR2 SMNVEV (reference sequence). This CDR3 is 12 amino acids long. The chain's CDR3 is CASRARGYEQYF. CDR3 nucleotides: TGTGCCAGCAGGGCGCGGGGCTACGAGCAGTACTTC.

The chain recombines TRBV30 with TRBJ1-5, with 12 bases matching TRBD1. The germline gives CDR1 GTSNPN, CDR2 SVGIG (reference sequence). V shed 4 bases and J 6 bases; nucleotides not matched to a gene: 7. CDR3 length: 15 residues. CDR3 DNA sequence: TGTGCCTGGAACCCGGGACAGGGGGCCAGTCAGCCCCAGCATTTT. Encoded protein: CAWNPGQGASQPQHF.

This chain joins TRBV19 and TRBJ1-1, with D possibly matching TRBD1 (6 bases). The germline V and J ends were trimmed by 5 bases and 7 bases, with 17 bases remaining between them. Germline CDR1 and CDR2: LNHDA and SQIVND (reference sequence). The CDR3 is 14 residues long. The CDR3: CASSSLQGYSEAFF. The CDR3 coding sequence is TGTGCCAGTAGTTCGTTACAGGGATATAGTGAAGCTTTCTTT. Looking up the rest from reference TRBV19 and TRBJ1-1 gives the full variable domain: DGGITQSPKYLFRKEGQNVTLSCEQNLNHDAMYWYRQDPGQGLRLIYYSQIVNDFQKGDIAEGYSVSREKKESFPLTVTSAQKNPTAFYLCASSSLQGYSEAFFGQGTRLTVV.

The chain employs TRBV29-1 and TRBJ2-3; TRBD2 matches 8 bases. Losses at the gene ends were 1 base for V and 0 bases for J; bases not matched to a gene: 15. Germline V CDR1 and CDR2: SQVTM, ANQGSEA. This CDR3 comprises 19 residues. For the CDR3, the DNA is TGCAGCGTTGAAGTAGGTGGGGGAGCGGGGGAATCTAGCACAGATACGCAGTATTTT. Protein sequence: CSVEVGGGAGESSTDTQYF.